A selection of T cell receptor beta chains follows, all from one sample in a study of T cells in localized non-small cell lung cancer. Generated by immunoSEQ multiplex PCR, the TCRdb table keeps only in-frame clones and is missing some. The sample consists of tens of thousands of clones, roughly three quarters of them appearing once. The sequencing here drew on PBMCs, taken before any cancer treatment. These receptor sequences come from a woman aged 35 to 75 with stage II squamous cell lung carcinoma. The CDR3 runs from the conserved cysteine through the conserved F or W. Fields, in order: clone size, D gene, J gene, V gene, CDR3 DNA, CDR3 protein. D genes are given only for firm matches. Not every row has a clone size; where given, it reads once, few, many or a size class.

>NA|TRBD2|TRBJ2-2|TRBV15
TGTGCCACCAGCAGAGGCGAACTAGCGGGAGGGACCGGGGAGCTGTTTTTT
CATSRGELAGGTGELFF
>NA|NA|TRBJ1-2|TRBV6-6
TGTGCCAGCAGTTCTGGGGACGGCTACACCTTC
CASSSGDGYTF
>few|TRBD2|TRBJ2-5|TRBV28
TGTGCCAGCAGCCCCGGACTAGCGGGAGTTCGCGTCGGGACCCAGTACTTC
CASSPGLAGVRVGTQYF
>once|TRBD2|TRBJ2-1|TRBV11-3
TGTGCCAGCAGTTCCCGGACTAGCGGATCCTACAATGAGCAGTTCTTC
CASSSRTSGSYNEQFF
>NA|NA|TRBJ2-3|TRBV29-1
TGCAGCGCCCTTTACTTACTGGGGACAGATACGCAGTATTTT
CSALYLLGTDTQYF
>NA|TRBD2|TRBJ2-1|TRBV29-1
TGCAGCGTTGATCAGCGGGAGGGATACAATGAGCAGTTCTTC
CSVDQREGYNEQFF
>NA|NA|TRBJ2-5|TRBV5-1
TGCGCCAGCAGCTTGGATGGTATATCGGGATTAAAGGTCCGGTACTTC
CASSLDGISGLKVRYF
>NA|NA|TRBJ2-7|TRBV7-2
TGTGCCAGCAGCTTATTTGGGGTAAGCTCCTACGAGCAGTACTTC
CASSLFGVSSYEQYF
>NA|TRBD2|TRBJ2-3|TRBV27
TGTGCCAGCACCCTAGCGGGAGCAAGTGATACGCAGTATTTT
CASTLAGASDTQYF
>once|NA|TRBJ1-6|TRBV28
TGTGCCAGCAGTCCCGGCAGCCGTTTCGGTTCACCCCTCCACTTT
CASSPGSRFGSPLHF
>NA|NA|TRBJ2-2|TRBV11-2
TGTGCCAGCAGCAGACGGGGAAACACCGGGGAGCTGTTTTTT
CASSRRGNTGELFF
>few|NA|TRBJ1-2|TRBV4-2
TGTGCCAGCAGCCAAGTTACAGCAGGCGACTATGGCTACACCTTC
CASSQVTAGDYGYTF
>NA|TRBD2|TRBJ2-7|TRBV4-2
TGTGCCAGCAGCCCAGCGGGAGGTTTCGGGGCCGAGCAGTACTTC
CASSPAGGFGAEQYF
>few|NA|TRBJ2-7|TRBV28
TGTGCCAGCAGTTTCCTGGACCGGGGCACAACCTTC
CASSFLDRGTTF
>NA|NA|TRBJ1-3|TRBV2
TGTGCCAGCAGGGACAGTTCCCTTGGAAACACCATATATTTT
CASRDSSLGNTIYF
>NA|TRBD1|TRBJ2-1|TRBV6-1
TGTGCCAGCGCGGACAGGAGCTCCTACAATGAGCAGTTCTTC
CASADRSSYNEQFF
>NA|TRBD1|TRBJ1-1|TRBV10-3
TGTGCCTCCGGAGGGGGCGGCGGACTGAACACTGAAGCTTTCTTT
CASGGGGGLNTEAFF
>NA|NA|TRBJ2-7|TRBV2
TGTGCCAGCAGCGTGGCCACCTACGAGCAGTACTTC
CASSVATYEQYF
>NA|NA|TRBJ1-3|TRBV5-4
TGTGCCAGCAGCTTGGGGAGGGTATCAGAAGGAAACACCATATATTTT
CASSLGRVSEGNTIYF
>once|NA|TRBJ2-5|TRBV5-1
TGCGCCAGCAGCGACACGACAGCCCAAGAGACCCAGTACTTC
CASSDTTAQETQYF
>NA|NA|TRBJ2-6|TRBV6-5
TGTGCCAGCAGTTACAACTCTGGGGCCAACGTCCTGACTTTC
CASSYNSGANVLTF
>NA|TRBD1|TRBJ1-1|TRBV11-1
TGTGCCAGCAGCTATCGGGGACAGTTGAACACTGAAGCTTTCTTT
CASSYRGQLNTEAFF
>NA|NA|TRBJ1-5|TRBV28
TGTGCCAGCAGTCAATCCGGGACATACTTCCAGCCCCAGCATTTT
CASSQSGTYFQPQHF
>NA|NA|TRBJ2-3|TRBV28
TGTGCCAGCATAGGAAGCACAGATACGCAGTATTTT
CASIGSTDTQYF
>NA|TRBD1|TRBJ1-4|TRBV19
TGTGCCAGTAGTAGCCGGACAGGTGGGGATGAAAAACTGTTTTTT
CASSSRTGGDEKLFF
>NA|TRBD2|TRBJ2-1|TRBV4-3
TGCGCCAGCAGCCAAGAGTGGCTAGCGGGAGGGGGGAATGAGCAGTTCTTC
CASSQEWLAGGGNEQFF
>once|NA|TRBJ1-5|TRBV6-6
TGTGCCAGCAGTCTCCACCCCCGCAATCAGCCCCAGCATTTT
CASSLHPRNQPQHF
>NA|NA|TRBJ2-3|TRBV28
TGTGCCAGCAGTAGGGTAGCGGAGCGAATAACAGATACGCAGTATTTT
CASSRVAERITDTQYF
>few|NA|TRBJ1-2|TRBV6-5
TGTGCCAGCAGTCCAGGGGCCAACTATGGCTACACCTTC
CASSPGANYGYTF
>NA|NA|TRBJ2-7|TRBV9
TGTGCCAGCAGCGTGGGCGTAGGTATTTACGAGCAGTACTTC
CASSVGVGIYEQYF
>once|NA|TRBJ1-3|TRBV29-1
TGCAGCGTTGAGACAGATGGAAACACCATATATTTT
CSVETDGNTIYF
>NA|TRBD2|TRBJ2-1|TRBV7-8
TGTGCCAGCAGCTTAGACGGGACTAGCGGGACAAATGAGCAGTTCTTC
CASSLDGTSGTNEQFF
>few|TRBD1|TRBJ1-5|TRBV7-2
TGTGCCAGCAGCCCGTGGACAGGGCGGGAGCAGCCCCAGCATTTT
CASSPWTGREQPQHF
>NA|TRBD1|TRBJ2-6|TRBV18
TGTGCCAGCTCACCCCCATTACAGGGGCCCCCTGGGGCCAACGTCCTGACTTTC
CASSPPLQGPPGANVLTF
>NA|TRBD1|TRBJ2-2|TRBV4-3
TGCGCCAGCAGACCTGGGACAGGGGTCCCCGGGGAGCTGTTTTTT
CASRPGTGVPGELFF
>NA|NA|TRBJ2-5|TRBV2
TGTGCCAGCACTCCCGTGGGGGCGGAGACCCAGTACTTC
CASTPVGAETQYF
>NA|NA|TRBJ1-6|TRBV6-5
TGTGCCAGCAGTTACTCGTACGGGCCCGAAAAGCCCCTCCACTTT
CASSYSYGPEKPLHF